This record covers a single TCR beta chain. This record comes from a study of blood T cell repertoires in COVID-19. Per the original data handling: For nucleated cells, counts were estimated from reference gene primer amplification. Using immunoSEQ multiplex PCR, the repertoire was profiled, and TCRdb retains in-frame clones only, with some absent. Clone size and the V and J calls come from that table; the DNA yielded D and trimming. The sample holds tens of thousands of clones; around nine tenths are singletons and the top ten take approximately 5%. The junction had 10 bases not matched to a gene; V was cut back by 4 bases and J by 8 bases. CDR1 SEHNR and CDR2 FQNEAQ come from the germline V gene (reference sequence). CDR3 length: 15 amino acids.

This chain links TRBV7-9 with TRBJ2-1, with 8 bases identical to TRBD1. Sequenced: peripheral blood. The source of this sequence is a man in his fifties with active or convalescent COVID-19. The CDR3 nucleotides read TGTGCCAGCAGCTGGACCCCGGGACAGGTCGATGAGCAGTTCTTC. The encoded protein is CASSWTPGQVDEQFF.